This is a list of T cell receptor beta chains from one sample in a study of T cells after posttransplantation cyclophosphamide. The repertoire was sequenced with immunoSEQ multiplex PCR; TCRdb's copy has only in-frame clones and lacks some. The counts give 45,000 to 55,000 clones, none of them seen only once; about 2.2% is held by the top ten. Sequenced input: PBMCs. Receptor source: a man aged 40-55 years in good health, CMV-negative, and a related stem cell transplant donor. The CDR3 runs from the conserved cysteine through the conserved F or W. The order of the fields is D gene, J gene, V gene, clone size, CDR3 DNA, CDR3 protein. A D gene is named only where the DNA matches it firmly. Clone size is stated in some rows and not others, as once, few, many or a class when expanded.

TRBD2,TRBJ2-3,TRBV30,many,TGTGCCTGGAGCACCGGGACTAGCGGGAGAACAGATACGCAGTATTTT,CAWSTGTSGRTDTQYF
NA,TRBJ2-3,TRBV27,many,TGTGCCAGCAGTTTATTCTGGGAGAGGACAGATACGCAGTATTTT,CASSLFWERTDTQYF
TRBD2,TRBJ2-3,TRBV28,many,TGTGCCAGCAGTTTAATCCTAGCGGGCACAGATACGCAGTATTTT,CASSLILAGTDTQYF
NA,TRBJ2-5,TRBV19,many,TGTGCCAGTAGTTACGGACAGCAAGAGACCCAGTACTTC,CASSYGQQETQYF
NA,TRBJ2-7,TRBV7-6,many,TGTGCCAGCAGCTTAAAGGGGGGGTTTTCCTACGAGCAGTACTTC,CASSLKGGFSYEQYF
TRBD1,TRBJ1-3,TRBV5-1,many,TGCGCCAGCAGGACAGGGACCGATTCTGGAAACACCATATATTTT,CASRTGTDSGNTIYF
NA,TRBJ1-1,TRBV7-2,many,TGTGCCAGCAGGCCGACTGACAGGCGGAGCACTGAAGCTTTCTTT,CASRPTDRRSTEAFF
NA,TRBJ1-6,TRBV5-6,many,TGTGCCAGCAGCCAGATGAATTCACCCCTCCACTTT,CASSQMNSPLHF
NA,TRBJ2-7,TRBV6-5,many,TGTGCCAGCAGTCGTACTAGCACAACCTACGAGCAGTACTTC,CASSRTSTTYEQYF
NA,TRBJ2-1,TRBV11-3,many,TGTGCCAGCAGCCCGGGACTTGATAGTGGGGGTGAGCAGTTCTTC,CASSPGLDSGGEQFF
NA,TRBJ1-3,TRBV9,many,TGTGCCAGCAGCGTGCGGGGGGACGGACCATCTGGAAACACCATATATTTT,CASSVRGDGPSGNTIYF
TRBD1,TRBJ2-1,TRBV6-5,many,TGTGCCAGCAGTTACGGGGCAGGGACAGGCTACAATGAGCAGTTCTTC,CASSYGAGTGYNEQFF
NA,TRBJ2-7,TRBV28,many,TGTGCCAGCTGTGCTGGCCCCTACGAGCAGTACTTC,CASCAGPYEQYF
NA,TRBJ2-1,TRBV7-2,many,TGTGCCAGCAGCTTCGAAACAACTGAGCAGTTCTTC,CASSFETTEQFF
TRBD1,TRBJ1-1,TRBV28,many,TGTGCCAGCAAGCAGGGGGCCAGCGAGGACACTGAAGCTTTCTTT,CASKQGASEDTEAFF
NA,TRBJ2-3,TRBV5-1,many,TGCGCCAGCAGCGTACGGGGAGATACGCAGTATTTT,CASSVRGDTQYF
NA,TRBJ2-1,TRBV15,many,TGTGCCACCAGCAGGCGGGACTCCTGGGGGTATGAGCAGTTCTTC,CATSRRDSWGYEQFF
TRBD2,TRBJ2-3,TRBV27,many,TGTGCCAGCAGCCCCCTAGGGACTAGCGGGAGGGGGAACACAGATACGCAGTATTTT,CASSPLGTSGRGNTDTQYF
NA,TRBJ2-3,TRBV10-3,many,TGTGCCATCAACCAAAGGGGGGGGGATACGCAGTATTTT,CAINQRGGDTQYF
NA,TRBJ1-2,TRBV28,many,TGTGCCAGCAGTTTATGGGGCAGAGTTAACTATGGCTACACCTTC,CASSLWGRVNYGYTF
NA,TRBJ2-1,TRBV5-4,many,TGTGCCAGCAGCTCGAGTGTGAAAGTCAATGAGCAGTTCTTC,CASSSSVKVNEQFF
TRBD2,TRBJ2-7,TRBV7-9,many,TGTGCCAGCAGCGCGCCGACTAGCGGGAACGATGAGCAGTACTTC,CASSAPTSGNDEQYF
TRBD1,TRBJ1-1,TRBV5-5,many,TGTGCCAGCAGCTTGGGAGGGGGCATGCGTGAAGCTTTCTTT,CASSLGGGMREAFF
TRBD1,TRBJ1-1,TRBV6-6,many,TGTGCCAGCAGTCACGGAGGGGGCGGTATGGACACTGAAGCTTTCTTT,CASSHGGGGMDTEAFF
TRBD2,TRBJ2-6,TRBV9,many,TGTGCCAGCAGAGGCGAAGGACTAGCGGGACTTTCTGGGGCCAACGTCCTGACTTTC,CASRGEGLAGLSGANVLTF
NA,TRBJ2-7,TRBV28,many,TGTGCCAGCAGTGGACAGTCCTACGAGCAGTACTTC,CASSGQSYEQYF
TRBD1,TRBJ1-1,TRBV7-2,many,TGTGCCAGCAGCCCGGACAGGGAAACTTTCTTT,CASSPDRETFF
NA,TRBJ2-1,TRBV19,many,TGTGCCAGTAGTATAGCGAGGAGTTCGAATGAGCAGTTCTTC,CASSIARSSNEQFF
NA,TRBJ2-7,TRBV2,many,TGTGCCACCAACGGCGGGCAGTACTTC,CATNGGQYF
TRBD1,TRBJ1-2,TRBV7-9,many,TGTGCCAGCAGCTTAGGCCCTGGGGCAGGGGGCAAGGATGGCTACACCTTC,CASSLGPGAGGKDGYTF
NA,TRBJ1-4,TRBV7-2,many,TGTGCCAGCAGCCCCCTTGGGAGAGGACCTAATGAAAAACTGTTTTTT,CASSPLGRGPNEKLFF
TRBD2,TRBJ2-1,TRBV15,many,TGTGCCACCAGCAGAGAAGAAAGTTTAGCGGGAAAACTCTACAATGAGCAGTTCTTC,CATSREESLAGKLYNEQFF
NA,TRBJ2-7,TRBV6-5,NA,TGTGCCAGCAGTATACGGGATTCCTACGAGCAGTACTTC,CASSIRDSYEQYF
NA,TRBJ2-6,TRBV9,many,TGTGCCAGCAGCGTAGACAGGGCCGCTACCTCTGGGGCCAACGTCCTGACTTTC,CASSVDRAATSGANVLTF
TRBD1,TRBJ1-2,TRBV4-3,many,TGCGCCAGCAGCCAAGTAAGGGGGACAGGATCAAACTATGGCTACACCTTC,CASSQVRGTGSNYGYTF
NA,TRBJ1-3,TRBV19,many,TGTGCCAGTAGTCGGGGGATCTCTGGAAACACCATATATTTT,CASSRGISGNTIYF
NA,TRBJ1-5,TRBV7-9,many,TGTGCCAGCAGCTCTGCCTGGACAGATAATCAGCCCCAGCATTTT,CASSSAWTDNQPQHF
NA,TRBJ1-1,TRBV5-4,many,TGTGCCAGCAGCCTTACCAGGGTTAAGGACACTGAAGCTTTCTTT,CASSLTRVKDTEAFF
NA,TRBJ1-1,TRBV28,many,TGTGCCAGCAGCTTAAGCGGTCTGAACACTGAAGCTTTCTTT,CASSLSGLNTEAFF
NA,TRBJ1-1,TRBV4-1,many,TGCGCCAGCTGGGGGGACACTGAAGCTTTCTTT,CASWGDTEAFF
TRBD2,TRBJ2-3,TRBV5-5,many,TGTGCCAGCAGCTTGGGACAAATAGCGGGATTGAGGCTGGTTGTGGATACGCAGTATTTT,CASSLGQIAGLRLVVDTQYF